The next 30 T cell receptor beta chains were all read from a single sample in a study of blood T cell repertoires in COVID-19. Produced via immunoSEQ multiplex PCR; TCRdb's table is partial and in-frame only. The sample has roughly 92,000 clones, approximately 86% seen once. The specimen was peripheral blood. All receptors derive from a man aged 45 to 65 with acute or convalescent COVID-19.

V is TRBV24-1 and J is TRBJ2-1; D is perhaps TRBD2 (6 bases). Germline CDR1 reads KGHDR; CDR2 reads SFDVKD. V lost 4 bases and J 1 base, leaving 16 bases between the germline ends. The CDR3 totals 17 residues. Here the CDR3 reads CATSETPPSASYNEQFF. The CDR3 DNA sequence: TGTGCCACCAGTGAAACTCCTCCTAGCGCATCCTACAATGAGCAGTTCTTC.

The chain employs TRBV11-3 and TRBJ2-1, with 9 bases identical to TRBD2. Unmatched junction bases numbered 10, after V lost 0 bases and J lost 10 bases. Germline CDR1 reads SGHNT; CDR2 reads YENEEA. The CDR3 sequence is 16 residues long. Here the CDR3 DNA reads TGTGCCAGCAGCTTAGATGGGCGGGAGGGTCTTTGGGAGCAGTTCTTC. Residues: CASSLDGREGLWEQFF.

The CDR3, as DNA: TGTGCCAGCAGTAACCGGGACAAGAGTCTCCACTTT. Translated, it gives CASSNRDKSLHF. The rearrangement links TRBV6-6 to TRBJ1-6; D may be TRBD1 (6 bases). The CDR3 loop spans 12 amino acids. Germline CDR1 is MNHNY and CDR2 is SVGAGI (reference sequence). The V and J ends lost 5 bases and 16 bases respectively, with 15 bases between them.

In nucleotides, the CDR3 is TGTGCCAGCAGCCCCCAGACTAGCGGGTCAGATACGCAGTATTTT. Protein: CASSPQTSGSDTQYF. The chain has TRBV7-2 and TRBJ2-3; 10 nucleotides agree with TRBD2. V lost 5 bases and J lost 4; bases outside the gene matches: 6. CDR1 is SGHTA, CDR2 FQGNSA, per germline. This CDR3 comprises 15 residues.

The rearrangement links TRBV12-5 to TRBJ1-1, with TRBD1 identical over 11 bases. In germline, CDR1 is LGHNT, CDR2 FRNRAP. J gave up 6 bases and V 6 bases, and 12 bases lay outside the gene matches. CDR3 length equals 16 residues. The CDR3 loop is CASGQRIGQGAAEAFF. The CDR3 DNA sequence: TGTGCTAGTGGCCAAAGGATTGGACAGGGGGCCGCTGAAGCTTTCTTT.

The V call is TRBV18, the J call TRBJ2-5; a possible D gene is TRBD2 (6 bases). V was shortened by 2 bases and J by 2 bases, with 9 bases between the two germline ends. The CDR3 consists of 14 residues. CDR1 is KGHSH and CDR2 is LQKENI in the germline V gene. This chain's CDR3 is CASSPKAGQETQYF. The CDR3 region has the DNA TGTGCCAGCTCACCAAAGGCGGGACAAGAGACCCAGTACTTC.

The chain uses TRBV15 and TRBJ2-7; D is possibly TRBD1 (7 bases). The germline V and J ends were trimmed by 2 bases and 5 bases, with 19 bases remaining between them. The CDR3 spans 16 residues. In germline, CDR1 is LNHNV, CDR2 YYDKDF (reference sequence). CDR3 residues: CATSRSRGISGDEQYF. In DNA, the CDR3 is TGTGCCACCAGCAGAAGCAGGGGGATTAGCGGCGACGAGCAGTACTTC.

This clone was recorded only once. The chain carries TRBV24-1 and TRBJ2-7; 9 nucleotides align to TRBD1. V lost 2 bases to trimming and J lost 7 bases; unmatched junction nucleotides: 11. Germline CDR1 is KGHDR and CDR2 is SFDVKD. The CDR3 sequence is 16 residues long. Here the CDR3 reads CATSDSPGTGRREQYF. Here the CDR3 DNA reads TGTGCCACCAGTGATTCCCCCGGGACAGGGCGAAGAGAGCAGTACTTC.

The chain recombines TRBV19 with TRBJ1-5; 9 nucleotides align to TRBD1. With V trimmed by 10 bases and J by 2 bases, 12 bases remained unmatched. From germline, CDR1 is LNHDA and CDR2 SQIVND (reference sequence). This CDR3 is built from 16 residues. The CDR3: CATWGDREMGNQPQHF. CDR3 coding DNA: TGTGCCACTTGGGGGGACAGGGAAATGGGCAATCAGCCCCAGCATTTT.

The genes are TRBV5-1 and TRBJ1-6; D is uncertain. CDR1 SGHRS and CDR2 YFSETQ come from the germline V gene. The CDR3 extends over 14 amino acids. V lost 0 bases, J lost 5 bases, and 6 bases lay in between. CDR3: CASSLGAHNSPLHF. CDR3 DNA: TGCGCCAGCAGCTTGGGAGCCCATAATTCACCCCTCCACTTT.

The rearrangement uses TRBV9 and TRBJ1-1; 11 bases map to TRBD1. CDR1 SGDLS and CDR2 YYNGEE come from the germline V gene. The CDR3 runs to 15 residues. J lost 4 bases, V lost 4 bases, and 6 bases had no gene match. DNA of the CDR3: TGTGCCAGCAGCCCCCCCGGGACAGGGGGCACTGAAGCTTTCTTT. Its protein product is CASSPPGTGGTEAFF.

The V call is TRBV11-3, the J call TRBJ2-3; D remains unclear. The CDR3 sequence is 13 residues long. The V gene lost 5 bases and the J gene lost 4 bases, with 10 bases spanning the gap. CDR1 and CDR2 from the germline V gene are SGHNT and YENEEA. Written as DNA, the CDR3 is TGTGCCAGCAGCCCTCACGGTGCAGATACGCAGTATTTT. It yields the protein CASSPHGADTQYF.

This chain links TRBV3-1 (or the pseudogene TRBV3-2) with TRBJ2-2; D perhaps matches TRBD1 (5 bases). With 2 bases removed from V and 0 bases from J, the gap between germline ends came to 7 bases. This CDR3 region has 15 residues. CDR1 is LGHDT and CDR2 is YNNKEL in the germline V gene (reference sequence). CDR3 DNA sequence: TGTGCCAGCAGCCAAAGGGGAACGAACACCGGGGAGCTGTTTTTT. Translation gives CASSQRGTNTGELFF.

The DNA of the CDR3 is TGTGCCAGCAGTGAAACCGGGACAGGGAGGAATTCACCCCTCCACTTT. This sequence encodes CASSETGTGRNSPLHF. The gene calls are TRBV2 and TRBJ1-6; the match to TRBD1 covers 9 bases. CDR3 size: 16 residues. The trim removed 2 bases at V and 7 bases at J, leaving 6 bases unmatched. Germline V gene sequence: CDR1 SNHLY, CDR2 FYNNEI.

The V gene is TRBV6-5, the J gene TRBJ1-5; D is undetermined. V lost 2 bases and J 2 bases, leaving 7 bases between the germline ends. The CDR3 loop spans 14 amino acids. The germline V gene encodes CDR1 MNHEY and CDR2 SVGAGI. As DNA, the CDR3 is TGTGCCAGCAGTTACACCCAGGGCAATCAGCCCCAGCATTTT. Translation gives CASSYTQGNQPQHF.

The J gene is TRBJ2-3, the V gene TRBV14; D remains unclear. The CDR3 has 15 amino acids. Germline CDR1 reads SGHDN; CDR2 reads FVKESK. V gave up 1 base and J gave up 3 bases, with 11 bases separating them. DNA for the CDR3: TGTGCCAGCAGCCAAGGGGTGGTGGAGACAGATACGCAGTATTTT. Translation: CASSQGVVETDTQYF.

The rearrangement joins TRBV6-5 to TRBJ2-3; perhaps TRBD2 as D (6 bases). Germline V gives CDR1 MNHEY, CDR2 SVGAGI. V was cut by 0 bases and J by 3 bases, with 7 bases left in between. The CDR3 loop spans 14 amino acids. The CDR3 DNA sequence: TGTGCCAGCAGTTACTCCGGGAGAACAGATACGCAGTATTTT. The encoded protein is CASSYSGRTDTQYF.

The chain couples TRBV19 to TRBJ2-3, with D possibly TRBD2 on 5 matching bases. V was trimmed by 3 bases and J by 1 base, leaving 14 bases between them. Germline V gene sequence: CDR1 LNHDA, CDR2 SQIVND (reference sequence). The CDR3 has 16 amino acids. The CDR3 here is CASSIRSGAGTDTQYF. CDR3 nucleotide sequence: TGTGCCAGTAGTATCCGGAGCGGTGCCGGCACAGATACGCAGTATTTT.

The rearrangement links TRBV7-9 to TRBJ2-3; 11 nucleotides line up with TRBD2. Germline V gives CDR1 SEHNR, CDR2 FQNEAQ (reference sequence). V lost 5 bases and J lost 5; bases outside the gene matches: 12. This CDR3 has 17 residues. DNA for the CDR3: TGTGCCAGCAGCGTCGACCAACTAGCGGGAGAGGTAGATACGCAGTATTTT. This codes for CASSVDQLAGEVDTQYF. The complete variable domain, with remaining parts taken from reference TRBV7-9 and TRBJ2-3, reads DTGVSQNPRHKITKRGQNVTFRCDPISEHNRLYWYRQTLGQGPEFLTYFQNEAQLEKSRLLSDRFSAERPKGSFSTLEIQRTEQGDSAMYLCASSVDQLAGEVDTQYFGPGTRLTVL.

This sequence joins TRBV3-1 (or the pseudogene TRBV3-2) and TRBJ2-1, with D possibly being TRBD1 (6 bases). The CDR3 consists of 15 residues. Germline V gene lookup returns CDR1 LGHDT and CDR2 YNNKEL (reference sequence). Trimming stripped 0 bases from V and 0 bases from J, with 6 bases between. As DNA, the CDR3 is TGTGCCAGCAGCCAAGACAGGGGCTCCTACAATGAGCAGTTCTTC. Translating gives CASSQDRGSYNEQFF.

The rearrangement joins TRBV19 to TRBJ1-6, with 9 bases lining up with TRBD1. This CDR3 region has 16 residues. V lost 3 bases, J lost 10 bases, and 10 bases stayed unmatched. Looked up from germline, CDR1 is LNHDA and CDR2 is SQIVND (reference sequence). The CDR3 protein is CASSILGTGSGSPLHF. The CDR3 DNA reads TGTGCCAGTAGTATTTTGGGGACAGGGAGTGGATCACCCCTCCACTTT.

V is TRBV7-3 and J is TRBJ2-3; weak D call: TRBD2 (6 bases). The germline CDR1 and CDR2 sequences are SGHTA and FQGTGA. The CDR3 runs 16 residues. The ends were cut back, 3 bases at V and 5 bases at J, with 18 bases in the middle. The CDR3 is CASSLFGGTAQDTQYF. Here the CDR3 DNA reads TGTGCCAGCAGCTTGTTTGGCGGGACGGCACAAGATACGCAGTATTTT.

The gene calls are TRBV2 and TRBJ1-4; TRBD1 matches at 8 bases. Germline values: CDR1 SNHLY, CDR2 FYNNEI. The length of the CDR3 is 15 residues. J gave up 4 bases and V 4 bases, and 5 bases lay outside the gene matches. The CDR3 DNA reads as TGTGCCAGCAGTGTAGGGACAGGTAGTAATGAAAAACTGTTTTTT. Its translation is CASSVGTGSNEKLFF.

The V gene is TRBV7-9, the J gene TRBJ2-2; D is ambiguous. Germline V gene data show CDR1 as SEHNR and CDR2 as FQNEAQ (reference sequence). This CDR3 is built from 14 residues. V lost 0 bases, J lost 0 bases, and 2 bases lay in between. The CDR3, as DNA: TGTGCCAGCAGCTTAGCCGCGAACACCGGGGAGCTGTTTTTT. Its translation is CASSLAANTGELFF.

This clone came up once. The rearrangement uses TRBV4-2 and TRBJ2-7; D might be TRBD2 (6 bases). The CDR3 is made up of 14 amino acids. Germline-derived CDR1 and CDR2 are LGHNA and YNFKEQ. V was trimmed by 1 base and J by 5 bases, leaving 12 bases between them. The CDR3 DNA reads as TGTGCCAGCAGCCAAGTAACGGGAGACAACGAGCAGTACTTC. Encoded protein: CASSQVTGDNEQYF.

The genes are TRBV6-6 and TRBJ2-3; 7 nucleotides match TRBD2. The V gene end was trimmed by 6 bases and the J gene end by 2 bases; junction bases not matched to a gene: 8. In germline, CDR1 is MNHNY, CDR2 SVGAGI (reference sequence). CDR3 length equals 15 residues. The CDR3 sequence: CASRPGRALTDTQYF. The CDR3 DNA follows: TGTGCCAGCAGACCTGGGAGGGCCCTCACAGATACGCAGTATTTT.

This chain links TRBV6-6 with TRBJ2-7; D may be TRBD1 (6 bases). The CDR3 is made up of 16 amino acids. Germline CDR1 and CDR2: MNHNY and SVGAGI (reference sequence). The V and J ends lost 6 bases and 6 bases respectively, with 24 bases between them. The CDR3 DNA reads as TGTGCCAGCAGCCGGGATAAGGGGGATCCCCGCGGCGAGCAGTACTTC. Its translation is CASSRDKGDPRGEQYF.

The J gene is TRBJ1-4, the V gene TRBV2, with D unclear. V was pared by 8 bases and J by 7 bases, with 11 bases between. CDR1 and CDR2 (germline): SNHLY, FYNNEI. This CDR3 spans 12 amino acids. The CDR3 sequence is CASRVRGEKLFF. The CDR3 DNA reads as TGTGCCAGCCGTGTTAGAGGTGAAAAACTGTTTTTT.

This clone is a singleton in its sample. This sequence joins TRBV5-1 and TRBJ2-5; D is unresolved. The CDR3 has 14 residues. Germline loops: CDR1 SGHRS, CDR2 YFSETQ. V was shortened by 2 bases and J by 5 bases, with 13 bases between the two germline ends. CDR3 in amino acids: CASSFTVPAETQYF. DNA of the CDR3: TGCGCCAGCAGCTTTACGGTCCCTGCGGAGACCCAGTACTTC.

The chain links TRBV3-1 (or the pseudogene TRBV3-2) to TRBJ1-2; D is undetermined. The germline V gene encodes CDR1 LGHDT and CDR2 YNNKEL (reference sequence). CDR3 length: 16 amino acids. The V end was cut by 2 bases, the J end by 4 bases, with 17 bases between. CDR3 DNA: TGTGCCAGCAGCCAACCCGGGAAGGAGGAACTCTATGGCTACACCTTC. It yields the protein CASSQPGKEELYGYTF.